The 17 T cell receptor beta chains reported below all come from one sample, sequenced in a study of technical replicates of blood from a handful of donors (dated by TCRdb to about 2017). The library was built by means of the immunoSEQ multiplex PCR assay. TCRdb retrieved this table from immuneACCESS and kept in-frame rearrangements only. Not all clones are present; in checked studies, unresolved V genes account for under half, and no reason is known for the remainder. Here the sample has around 100,000 clones; 96% occur a single time. Jointly, the top ten make up approximately 0.2% of the sample. The material sequenced was T cells isolated from PBMCs. The receptors derive from a human donor in good health.

The chain uses TRBV4-1 and TRBJ1-1; 9 bases match TRBD1. The CDR3 spans 14 residues. The germline CDR1 and CDR2 sequences are MGHRA and YSYEKL. V dropped 1 base and J dropped 3; count of bases not matched to a gene: 0. The CDR3 bases are TGCGCCAGCAGCCAAGGGACAGGGGACACTGAAGCTTTCTTT. Protein: CASSQGTGDTEAFF.

This CDR3 reads CSVEDRGRATDTQYF. As DNA, the CDR3 is TGCAGCGTTGAAGATCGAGGGAGGGCCACAGATACGCAGTATTTT. The chain links TRBV29-1 to TRBJ2-3; 7 nucleotides line up with TRBD2. Germline V CDR1 and CDR2: SQVTM, ANQGSEA. The CDR3 runs 15 residues. Unmatched junction bases numbered 5, after V lost 0 bases and J lost 2 bases.

In this sample, this clone turned up once. The rearrangement uses TRBV6-1 and TRBJ2-1, with 12 bases that match TRBD2. V dropped 4 bases and J dropped 6; count of bases not matched to a gene: 10. This CDR3 comprises 17 residues. Germline lookup yields CDR1 MNHNS and CDR2 SASEGT. The CDR3 DNA follows: TGTGCCAGCAGTGTAAGACTAGCGGGAGCAATTGGCAATGAGCAGTTCTTC. Its protein is CASSVRLAGAIGNEQFF.

The chain carries TRBV6-5 and TRBJ1-2; D may be TRBD1 (5 bases). Germline V gene lookup returns CDR1 MNHEY and CDR2 SVGAGI. The ends were cut back, 0 bases at V and 3 bases at J, with 8 bases in the middle. The CDR3 runs 14 residues. In DNA, the CDR3 is TGTGCCAGCAGTTACTCGTCAGGGTACTATGGCTACACCTTC. Its protein product is CASSYSSGYYGYTF.

This sequence joins TRBV5-4 and TRBJ2-2, with no clear D. Trimming removed 0 bases at V and 9 bases at J, with 6 bases between. The CDR3 has 12 residues. From germline, CDR1 is SGHNT and CDR2 YYREEE (reference sequence). The CDR3 coding sequence is TGTGCCAGCAGCTTGGGTGGCAGGGAGCTGTTTTTT. Translated: CASSLGGRELFF.

The chain recombines TRBV7-9 with TRBJ2-6; D is possibly TRBD2 (5 bases). The V and J ends lost 0 bases and 3 bases respectively, with 12 bases between them. The germline V gene encodes CDR1 SEHNR and CDR2 FQNEAQ (reference sequence). The CDR3 runs to 17 residues. This CDR3 reads CASSLALGGFGANVLTF. CDR3 DNA sequence: TGTGCCAGCAGCTTAGCGTTAGGAGGTTTTGGGGCCAACGTCCTGACTTTC.

The V call is TRBV27, the J call TRBJ1-5, with D unclear. The CDR3 length is 13 residues. The V gene's germline CDR1 is MNHEY and CDR2 SMNVEV (reference sequence). V lost 2 bases and J 1 base, leaving 3 bases between the germline ends. The CDR3 is CASSLSSNQPQHF. CDR3 DNA: TGTGCCAGCAGTTTAAGCAGCAATCAGCCCCAGCATTTT.

This chain links TRBV6-1 with TRBJ1-2; 8 bases line up with TRBD1. This CDR3 has 17 residues. The germline V gene has CDR1 MNHNS and CDR2 SASEGT. V was clipped by 2 bases and J by 2 bases; unmatched bases: 10. DNA for the CDR3: TGTGCCAGCAGTGAATGGCACAGGGGGGTAATGAACTATGGCTACACCTTC. The encoded protein is CASSEWHRGVMNYGYTF.

The chain employs TRBV4-1 and TRBJ2-2; TRBD1 matches 9 bases. From germline, CDR1 is MGHRA and CDR2 YSYEKL. The trim removed 1 base at V and 3 bases at J, leaving 9 bases unmatched. The CDR3 contains 18 residues. CDR3 DNA: TGCGCCAGCAGCCAAGGTGGAGCCGGGACAGGGTACACCGGGGAGCTGTTTTTT. Protein product: CASSQGGAGTGYTGELFF.

The V call is TRBV28, the J call TRBJ2-1; 8 nucleotides line up with TRBD2. The CDR3 has 17 residues. CDR1 and CDR2 (germline): MDHEN, SYDVKM. The ends lost 5 bases at V and 4 bases at J; junction bases unmatched: 13. The DNA for the CDR3 is TGTGCCAGCAGTGAGATCACGGGTAGCGGGGCTTACAATGAGCAGTTCTTC. This gives the protein CASSEITGSGAYNEQFF.

The V gene is TRBV6-1, the J gene TRBJ1-1, with a possible D match to TRBD1 (5 bases). The CDR3 is 15 amino acids. Trimming removed 1 base from V and 6 bases from J, with 15 bases in between. Germline V lookup: CDR1 MNHNS, CDR2 SASEGT. CDR3: CASSEGSTVFSEAFF. The DNA of the CDR3 is TGTGCCAGCAGTGAAGGGTCGACAGTTTTCTCTGAAGCTTTCTTT.

The sample holds a few counts of this clone. This chain uses TRBV5-1 with TRBJ2-5; 9 bases map to TRBD1. The CDR3 sequence is 15 residues long. V dropped 0 bases and J dropped 5; count of bases not matched to a gene: 5. CDR1 is SGHRS and CDR2 is YFSETQ in the germline V gene. The CDR3 nucleotides are TGCGCCAGCAGCTTGGCGGGGACAGGGATGGAGACCCAGTACTTC. Translation gives CASSLAGTGMETQYF.

The CDR3 nucleotides read TGTGCCAGCTCACCCCGGACAGGGTTGGACACCGGGGAGCTGTTTTTT. This encodes CASSPRTGLDTGELFF. This rearrangement joins TRBV18 to TRBJ2-2; 8 nucleotides align to TRBD1. The CDR3 runs 16 residues. The trim removed 3 bases at V and 3 bases at J, leaving 6 bases unmatched. Germline V gene data show CDR1 as KGHSH and CDR2 as LQKENI.

This rearrangement joins TRBV2 to TRBJ2-3; D may be TRBD1 (5 bases). Trimming left V 6 bases short and J 4 bases short, with 20 bases between. Germline CDR1 reads SNHLY; CDR2 reads FYNNEI. The CDR3 is made up of 16 amino acids. This CDR3 reads CASSSEGAGPADTQYF. The CDR3 coding sequence is TGTGCCAGCAGCAGTGAAGGGGCAGGGCCGGCAGATACGCAGTATTTT.

J is TRBJ1-1 and V is TRBV14; TRBD1 might be the D (5 bases). The V end lost 3 bases, the J end lost 1 base, and 21 bases lay between the germline ends. Germline lookup yields CDR1 SGHDN and CDR2 FVKESK. CDR3 length: 18 amino acids. CDR3 amino acids: CASSQLGPGKYKNTEAFF. The CDR3 bases are TGTGCCAGCAGCCAGCTAGGGCCAGGGAAGTACAAGAACACTGAAGCTTTCTTT.

The V and J genes are TRBV4-1 and TRBJ2-1; D is possibly TRBD2 (6 bases). CDR1 is MGHRA, CDR2 YSYEKL, per germline. The V end lost 6 bases, the J end lost 8 bases, and 17 bases lay between the germline ends. This CDR3 is built from 14 residues. The CDR3 is CASRGELAVDEQFF. The CDR3 DNA reads TGCGCCAGCAGAGGGGAACTAGCTGTCGATGAGCAGTTCTTC.

The V gene is TRBV25-1, the J gene TRBJ2-1; D remains unclear. CDR1 is MGHDK and CDR2 is SYGVNS in the germline V gene. V dropped 3 bases and J dropped 2 bases, with 14 bases sitting between them. This CDR3 spans 16 amino acids. The CDR3 nucleotides read TGTGCCAGCAGTGACCGTACCGGTCGTGCCTACAATGAGCAGTTCTTC. Its translation: CASSDRTGRAYNEQFF.